This is a list of T cell receptor beta chains from one sample in a study of PD-1 blockade in classical Hodgkin lymphoma. Only in-frame clones appear in the TCRdb table, and some are missing; sequencing was by immunoSEQ multiplex PCR. Of more than 35,000 clones listed, about 82% were seen once; the top ten hold 9.5% to 13%. The material was peripheral blood mononuclear cells (PBMCs), obtained at baseline. All receptors derive from a human donor with classical Hodgkin lymphoma. The CDR3 runs from the conserved cysteine through the conserved F or W. The D gene is left open where the match is weak. Clone size is shown for a subset of rows, as once, few, many or a class of expanded clone.

d_gene	v_gene	abundance	j_gene	CDR3aa	CDR3nt
NA	TRBV11-3	NA	TRBJ2-7	CASSLASLEQYF	TGTGCCAGCAGCCTCGCCTCACTGGAGCAGTACTTC
NA	TRBV7-2	NA	TRBJ1-2	CASSSTGEGYTF	TGTGCCAGCAGCTCCACCGGTGAGGGCTACACCTTC
TRBD1	TRBV7-2	NA	TRBJ1-2	CASSSGQGYGYTF	TGTGCCAGCAGCTCGGGACAGGGGTATGGCTACACCTTC
TRBD2	TRBV7-2	few	TRBJ2-1	CASSYGLVPEQFF	TGTGCCAGCAGCTACGGACTAGTTCCTGAGCAGTTCTTC
NA	TRBV14	NA	TRBJ2-7	CASSRLYYEQYF	TGTGCCAGCAGCCGATTATACTACGAGCAGTACTTC
NA	TRBV28	few	TRBJ1-5	CASSSRSLLNQPQHF	TGTGCCAGCAGTTCGAGGAGCTTGTTAAATCAGCCCCAGCATTTT
NA	TRBV5-1	NA	TRBJ1-2	CASSLGTPAGYGYTF	TGCGCCAGCAGCTTGGGGACACCGGCTGGGTATGGCTACACCTTC
NA	TRBV10-3	NA	TRBJ1-2	CAISGDAHSGYTF	TGTGCCATCAGTGGGGACGCCCACTCCGGCTACACCTTC
NA	TRBV2	NA	TRBJ2-3	CASSGSSFSTDTQYF	TGTGCCAGCAGTGGGAGCAGCTTTAGCACAGATACGCAGTATTTT
NA	TRBV2	NA	TRBJ1-1	CASSGDFGGTEAFF	TGTGCCAGCAGTGGCGACTTCGGGGGCACTGAAGCTTTCTTT
TRBD2	TRBV28	NA	TRBJ2-1	CASSLPLAGVGEQFF	TGTGCCAGCAGTTTACCGCTAGCGGGAGTGGGGGAGCAGTTCTTC
NA	TRBV29-1	medium-sized	TRBJ2-7	CSVWSRDSLLGYEQYF	TGCAGCGTCTGGTCCCGGGACTCCCTCCTGGGCTACGAGCAGTACTTC
NA	TRBV9	NA	TRBJ2-1	CASSVLVGAYNEQFF	TGTGCCAGCAGCGTACTGGTAGGGGCCTACAATGAGCAGTTCTTC
NA	TRBV4-1	NA	TRBJ2-7	CASSPGRTATYEQYF	TGCGCCAGCAGCCCCGGCCGGACAGCTACTTACGAGCAGTACTTC
NA	TRBV5-6	NA	TRBJ2-7	CASSLVGYEQYF	TGTGCCAGCAGCTTGGTGGGCTACGAGCAGTACTTC
NA	TRBV21-1	NA	TRBJ1-1	CASSNRGRLNTEAFF	TGTGCCAGCAGTAACAGGGGGCGCTTGAACACTGAAGCTTTCTTT
TRBD1	TRBV7-9	NA	TRBJ2-1	CASSPGTVRQFF	TGTGCCAGCAGCCCCGGGACAGTACGGCAGTTCTTC
NA	TRBV5-1	few	TRBJ2-5	CASTSTPQETQYF	TGCGCCAGCACCTCGACCCCCCAAGAGACCCAGTACTTC
TRBD1	TRBV7-2	once	TRBJ2-7	CASSLFKGQGYEQYF	TGTGCCAGCAGCTTGTTTAAAGGACAGGGATACGAGCAGTACTTC
NA	TRBV10-1	few	TRBJ2-2	CASSDYAGELFF	TGCGCCAGCAGTGATTATGCCGGGGAGCTGTTTTTT
TRBD2	TRBV7-9	NA	TRBJ2-3	CASSTRGGRADTQYF	TGTGCCAGCAGTACGCGGGGCGGGAGGGCAGATACGCAGTATTTT
TRBD2	TRBV7-9	few	TRBJ2-3	CASSRLAGGVDTQYF	TGTGCCAGCAGCCGACTAGCGGGAGGGGTAGATACGCAGTATTTT
TRBD2	TRBV27	few	TRBJ2-1	CASSLASGRVREQFF	TGTGCCAGCAGTTTGGCTAGCGGGAGGGTCAGGGAGCAGTTCTTC
NA	TRBV4-1	many	TRBJ2-7	CASSQEDRMNYEQYF	TGCGCCAGCAGCCAAGAAGACAGGATGAACTACGAGCAGTACTTC
NA	TRBV6-5	few	TRBJ1-3	CASSYSGLSGNTIYF	TGTGCCAGCAGTTATTCAGGGCTGTCTGGAAACACCATATATTTT
TRBD2	TRBV29-1	once	TRBJ2-3	CSVERREFLDTQYF	TGCAGCGTTGAGCGGCGGGAGTTCTTAGATACGCAGTATTTT
NA	TRBV19	NA	TRBJ1-2	CASSIVEGRGYTF	TGTGCCAGTAGTATTGTTGAGGGAAGGGGCTACACCTTC
TRBD1	TRBV28	NA	TRBJ2-7	CASSGYRGASGEQYF	TGTGCCAGCAGCGGATACAGGGGCGCTTCTGGCGAGCAGTACTTC
TRBD2	TRBV28	NA	TRBJ2-7	CASSKAGVPYEQYF	TGTGCCAGCAGTAAGGCGGGAGTACCCTACGAGCAGTACTTC
NA	TRBV5-1	NA	TRBJ2-7	CATRQELNSYEQYF	TGCGCCACCCGACAGGAATTAAACTCCTACGAGCAGTACTTC
NA	TRBV6-1	NA	TRBJ2-2	CASSAQGGNTGELFF	TGTGCCAGCAGCGCACAGGGTGGGAACACCGGGGAGCTGTTTTTT
NA	TRBV5-1	NA	TRBJ1-2	CASSLAAREYGYTF	TGCGCCAGCAGCTTGGCCGCCAGGGAGTATGGCTACACCTTC
NA	TRBV13	NA	TRBJ1-1	CASSSGWSEAFF	TGTGCCAGCAGCTCCGGGTGGAGTGAAGCTTTCTTT
TRBD2	TRBV2	many	TRBJ2-2	CASSGLAGGPTGELFF	TGTGCCAGCAGCGGACTAGCGGGAGGGCCCACCGGGGAGCTGTTTTTT
TRBD2	TRBV27	NA	TRBJ2-3	CASSLLLAGGPSDTQYF	TGTGCCAGCAGTCTCCTCCTAGCGGGAGGGCCATCTGATACGCAGTATTTT
NA	TRBV10-3	once	TRBJ2-7	CAISETDTPYEQYF	TGTGCCATCAGTGAAACGGACACTCCCTACGAGCAGTACTTC
NA	TRBV28	NA	TRBJ2-5	CASSPPGGQETQYF	TGTGCCAGCAGCCCCCCCGGGGGTCAAGAGACCCAGTACTTC
NA	TRBV10-1	medium-sized	TRBJ1-5	CASSEGQPQHF	TGCGCCAGCAGTGAGGGTCAGCCCCAGCATTTT
TRBD1	TRBV6-5	NA	TRBJ1-1	CASRTRDRGSYWAFF	TGTGCCAGCAGGACTCGGGACAGGGGATCGTATTGGGCTTTCTTT
NA	TRBV2	NA	TRBJ2-5	CASKIDTYQETQYF	TGTGCCAGCAAGATCGACACGTACCAAGAGACCCAGTACTTC
NA	TRBV7-2	NA	TRBJ2-7	CASSATVAYEQYF	TGTGCCAGCAGCGCGACAGTGGCCTACGAGCAGTACTTC